These T cell receptor beta chains were read from a single sample in a study of shared clonotypes between healthy human individuals. Sequencing was performed with immunoSEQ multiplex PCR; in TCRdb, only in-frame clones are kept and a portion is missing. This table holds under 600,000 clones, approximately 97% found once. The sample consisted of naive CD4+ T cells sorted from blood. The receptor set was obtained from a woman aged 25 to 39 in good health. Both conserved end residues are part of each CDR3. The D gene is left open where the match is weak. Only part of the rows carry a size: once, few, many, or a class if the clone is expanded.

>NA|TRBJ2-4|TRBV14|once
CASSQEWGPHIQYF
TGTGCCAGCAGCCAAGAATGGGGGCCTCACATTCAGTACTTC
>NA|TRBJ2-3|TRBV2|NA
CASSEAPRRVPDTQYF
TGTGCCAGCAGTGAAGCTCCTAGGAGGGTCCCAGATACGCAGTATTTT
>NA|TRBJ2-2|TRBV5-1|NA
CASSPASAQGPGGELFF
TGCGCCAGCAGCCCGGCGTCGGCGCAGGGCCCTGGGGGGGAGCTGTTTTTT
>NA|TRBJ1-5|TRBV28|NA
CASSPGRRGQPQHF
TGTGCCAGCAGTCCTGGACGGAGGGGTCAGCCCCAGCATTTT
>NA|TRBJ2-7|TRBV19|NA
CASSIPGPSYEQYF
TGTGCCAGTAGTATTCCCGGGCCGTCCTACGAGCAGTACTTC
>NA|TRBJ2-3|TRBV7-9|NA
CASSPDTGASTDTQYF
TGTGCCAGCAGCCCGGACACGGGGGCTAGCACAGATACGCAGTATTTT
>TRBD1|TRBJ2-7|TRBV25-1|NA
CASRSGTGIYF
TGTGCCAGCAGATCCGGGACAGGAATTTACTTC
>NA|TRBJ2-3|TRBV18|NA
CASSPREDTQYF
TGTGCCAGCTCACCCCGGGAGGATACGCAGTATTTT
>TRBD1|TRBJ2-1|TRBV25-1|NA
CASSARQGPEQFF
TGTGCCAGCAGTGCAAGACAGGGGCCTGAGCAGTTCTTC
>TRBD1|TRBJ2-7|TRBV28|NA
CASSTGQIFYEQYF
TGTGCCAGCAGTACGGGACAGATTTTTTACGAGCAGTACTTC
>NA|TRBJ2-7|TRBV27|NA
CASSLSPASGEQYF
TGTGCCAGCAGTTTATCCCCGGCCAGCGGCGAGCAGTACTTC
>NA|TRBJ1-5|TRBV27|NA
CASKREVGNQPQHF
TGTGCCAGCAAGCGGGAGGTTGGCAATCAGCCCCAGCATTTT
>TRBD2|TRBJ2-7|TRBV14|NA
CASSQGTSGNLPYEQYF
TGTGCCAGCAGCCAAGGTACTAGCGGGAACCTTCCCTACGAGCAGTACTTC
>NA|TRBJ2-7|TRBV10-2|NA
CASSDSTVVGSYEQYF
TGCGCCAGCAGTGATTCAACAGTTGTTGGGTCCTACGAGCAGTACTTC
>NA|TRBJ2-1|TRBV11-2|NA
CASSWYNEQFF
TGTGCCAGCAGCTGGTACAATGAGCAGTTCTTC
>TRBD1|TRBJ1-2|TRBV10-1|NA
CASSEGQDYGYTF
TGCGCCAGCAGTGAGGGACAGGACTATGGCTACACCTTC
>TRBD2|TRBJ2-1|TRBV10-3|NA
CAILGLALSEQFF
TGTGCCATCTTGGGACTAGCGCTCTCGGAGCAGTTCTTC
>TRBD2|TRBJ2-2|TRBV5-1|NA
CASSLGLAGYTGELFF
TGCGCCAGCAGCTTGGGACTAGCGGGCTACACCGGGGAGCTGTTTTTT
>TRBD1|TRBJ2-2|TRBV7-9|NA
CANSHRDSQGELFF
TGTGCCAACAGCCACAGGGACAGTCAAGGGGAGCTGTTTTTT
>TRBD2|TRBJ2-2|TRBV13|NA
CASTPEGTSGLKGPGELFF
TGTGCCAGCACTCCCGAGGGGACTAGCGGGCTTAAGGGGCCCGGGGAGCTGTTTTTT
>NA|TRBJ2-7|TRBV5-1|NA
CASSLDPTGVLSYEQYF
TGCGCCAGCAGCTTGGACCCGACGGGAGTCCTCTCCTACGAGCAGTACTTC
>TRBD2|TRBJ2-7|TRBV7-8|NA
CASSPRAGTYEQYF
TGTGCCAGCAGCCCGAGAGCGGGAACCTACGAGCAGTACTTC
>NA|TRBJ1-2|TRBV28|NA
CASSFSRDNYGYTF
TGTGCCAGCAGTTTCTCCCGGGACAACTATGGCTACACCTTC
>TRBD1|TRBJ2-1|TRBV5-1|NA
CASSLGDRGFDEQFF
TGCGCCAGCAGCTTAGGGGACAGGGGGTTTGATGAGCAGTTCTTC
>NA|TRBJ1-1|TRBV14|NA
CASSQAGANTEAFF
TGTGCCAGCAGCCAAGCCGGGGCGAACACTGAAGCTTTCTTT
>NA|TRBJ2-1|TRBV4-1|once
CASSSQYDNEQFF
TGCGCCAGCAGCTCACAATACGACAATGAGCAGTTCTTC
>TRBD2|TRBJ2-7|TRBV5-1|NA
CASSLASGEYEQYF
TGCGCCAGCAGCTTGGCTAGCGGTGAATACGAGCAGTACTTC
>TRBD1|TRBJ2-5|TRBV18|NA
CASSPRGQGAKTQYF
TGTGCCAGCTCACCACGGGGCCAGGGGGCAAAGACCCAGTACTTC
>NA|TRBJ1-1|TRBV29-1|NA
CSVVHQGMNTEAFF
TGCAGCGTGGTACACCAAGGTATGAACACTGAAGCTTTCTTT
>NA|TRBJ2-7|TRBV25-1|NA
CASSEFGEQYF
TGTGCCAGCAGTGAATTTGGCGAGCAGTACTTC
>NA|TRBJ1-1|TRBV6-5|NA
CASSLGSHWGTEAFF
TGTGCCAGCAGTCTTGGGTCTCACTGGGGCACTGAAGCTTTCTTT